What follows are 21 T cell receptor beta chains derived from one specimen sequenced in a study of blood T cell repertoires in COVID-19. Repertoires were generated with immunoSEQ multiplex PCR, while TCRdb's copy carries only in-frame clones and drops some. The table records about 120,000 clones, roughly 87% of them present only once. Specimen: peripheral blood. All receptors come from a human donor in a cohort sampled during active COVID-19.

CDR3 DNA sequence: TGTGCCAGTAGTGATGGTGGCAGGGGGCCGGGCGATACGCAGTATTTT. This translates into CASSDGGRGPGDTQYF. The chain recombines TRBV19 with TRBJ2-3; 8 bases align to TRBD1. The CDR3 spans 16 residues. Germline V lookup: CDR1 LNHDA, CDR2 SQIVND (reference sequence). V lost 5 bases, J lost 6 bases, and 13 bases stayed unmatched.

The table lists this clone with a count of one. This chain connects TRBV28 to TRBJ1-1, with 10 bases that match TRBD1. V was pared by 2 bases and J by 3 bases, with 3 bases of the junction left unmatched. CDR3 length: 15 residues. Germline CDR1 and CDR2: MDHEN and SYDVKM. The CDR3 protein is CASSLGDRGYTEAFF. In DNA form, the CDR3 reads TGTGCCAGCAGTTTAGGGGACAGGGGTTACACTGAAGCTTTCTTT.

V usage is TRBV25-1 and J usage is TRBJ1-2; D gene unclear. This CDR3 region has 11 residues. Trimming took off 1 base at V and 10 bases at J, with 7 bases between the two ends. Germline lookup yields CDR1 MGHDK and CDR2 SYGVNS. The CDR3 nucleotides are TGTGCCAGCAGTGAATTCCCAGTCTACACCTTC. Residues: CASSEFPVYTF.

This clone occurred a few times. The rearrangement uses TRBV14 and TRBJ2-2; a weak D match, TRBD1 (6 bases). CDR3 size: 18 residues. Per the germline V gene, CDR1 is SGHDN and CDR2 is FVKESK. Trimming took off 4 bases at V and 3 bases at J, with 21 bases between the two ends. Written as DNA, the CDR3 is TGTGCCAGCAGCCTGCGCGCGCGACAGGCTTTGGACACCGGGGAGCTGTTTTTT. Translated: CASSLRARQALDTGELFF.

V gene TRBV25-1 combines with J gene TRBJ1-2; the D is unclear. Trimming took 2 bases from V and 6 from J, leaving 7 bases between them. The germline V gene encodes CDR1 MGHDK and CDR2 SYGVNS. The CDR3 is 12 residues long. The CDR3 nucleotides are TGTGCCAGCAGTGAAAGAGTGAATGGCTACACCTTC. It specifies CASSERVNGYTF.

V gene TRBV7-9 combines with J gene TRBJ1-2; D not certain. Between the trimmed V and J ends, which lost 0 bases and 8 bases, there was a span of 7 bases. Looked up from germline, CDR1 is SEHNR and CDR2 is FQNEAQ (reference sequence). This CDR3 contains 12 residues. CDR3: CASSLAGRGYTF. CDR3 nucleotide sequence: TGTGCCAGCAGCTTAGCTGGCAGAGGCTACACCTTC.

The chain is built from TRBV12-3 or TRBV12-4 and TRBJ2-7; possible D gene TRBD2, 5 bases. V was shortened by 6 bases and J by 7 bases, with 16 bases between the two germline ends. The CDR3 spans 13 residues. The CDR3 loop is CASSPRGWGEQYF. In nucleotides, the CDR3 is TGTGCCAGCAGCCCTCGGGGTTGGGGAGAGCAGTACTTC.

The CDR3 protein is CASSILAGGQETQYF. The CDR3 bases are TGTGCCAGCAGTATCCTAGCGGGGGGGCAAGAGACCCAGTACTTC. The chain recombines TRBV28 with TRBJ2-5, with 12 nucleotides matching TRBD2. V lost 5 bases, J lost 2 bases, and 3 bases stayed unmatched. CDR3 length equals 15 residues. Germline-derived CDR1 and CDR2 are MDHEN and SYDVKM.

CDR3 sequence: CASSGTGGHPLNYEQYF. CDR3 bases: TGTGCCAGCAGTGGAACAGGGGGCCACCCCTTAAACTACGAGCAGTACTTC. The chain combines TRBV2 with TRBJ2-7; TRBD1 matches 9 bases. CDR3 size: 17 residues. The V segment lost 4 bases and the J segment 3 bases; nucleotides outside the gene matches: 13. The germline CDR1 and CDR2 sequences are SNHLY and FYNNEI.

The sample holds one count of this clone. This chain links TRBV6-5 with TRBJ1-1, with 7 bases that match TRBD1. CDR3 length: 13 residues. Trimming at V came to 6 bases and at J to 5 bases, leaving 6 bases not matched to a gene. Germline-derived CDR1 and CDR2 are MNHEY and SVGAGI. In DNA form, the CDR3 reads TGTGCCAGCAGGGGGACGGGACAGACTGAAGCTTTCTTT. The encoded protein is CASRGTGQTEAFF.

This clone was counted a single time. The chain has TRBV28 and TRBJ2-2; 9 nucleotides line up with TRBD1. This CDR3 contains 16 residues. Germline CDR1 is MDHEN and CDR2 is SYDVKM. V was clipped by 3 bases and J by 2 bases; unmatched bases: 4. CDR3 coding DNA: TGTGCCAGCAGTTTGGGGGGACAGGGAAACACCGGGGAGCTGTTTTTT. Translating gives CASSLGGQGNTGELFF.

This clone came up once. The chain is built from TRBV3-1 (or the pseudogene TRBV3-2) and TRBJ1-1; 9 positions agree with TRBD1. This CDR3 region has 15 residues. Unmatched junction bases numbered 5, after V lost 1 base and J lost 5 bases. Germline lookup yields CDR1 LGHDT and CDR2 YNNKEL (reference sequence). CDR3 bases: TGTGCCAGCAGCCAAGGGGACAGGGTGAGGACTGAAGCTTTCTTT. It is translated as CASSQGDRVRTEAFF.

The V call is TRBV24-1, the J call TRBJ2-5, with 9 bases matching TRBD1. This CDR3 region has 13 residues. The V segment lost 9 bases and the J segment 4 bases; nucleotides outside the gene matches: 5. CDR1 and CDR2 from the germline V gene are KGHDR and SFDVKD. The DNA for the CDR3 is TGTGCCACCGAGCGACAGGGGGGAGAGACCCAGTACTTC. Its protein is CATERQGGETQYF.

V and J are TRBV2 and TRBJ1-5, with 10 bases matching TRBD1. V lost 7 bases, J lost 7 bases, and 10 bases stayed unmatched. CDR3 length equals 15 residues. The germline V gene has CDR1 SNHLY and CDR2 FYNNEI. The CDR3 reads CASNSGTGVEQPQHF. The CDR3 DNA is TGTGCCAGCAATTCCGGGACAGGGGTCGAACAGCCCCAGCATTTT.

V usage is TRBV11-2 and J usage is TRBJ2-2; no definite D call. Per germline, CDR1 SGHAT and CDR2 FQNNGV. V was cut by 2 bases and J by 0 bases, with 19 bases left in between. The CDR3 runs 19 residues. Here the CDR3 DNA reads TGTGCCAGCAGCTTATTTAGCTTGGTTGCCAGACCGAACACCGGGGAGCTGTTTTTT. Translation gives CASSLFSLVARPNTGELFF.

This chain's CDR3 is CASSDVGLANDEQFF. The CDR3 bases are TGTGCCAGCAGCGACGTAGGACTAGCCAATGATGAGCAGTTCTTC. This chain joins TRBV14 and TRBJ2-1; 8 bases are a match to TRBD2. Germline lookup yields CDR1 SGHDN and CDR2 FVKESK. The CDR3 totals 15 residues. J was trimmed by 8 bases and V by 5 bases; bases with no gene match: 11.

The J gene is TRBJ2-5, the V gene TRBV6-6, with TRBD2 as a possible D gene (5 bases). CDR3 length: 15 amino acids. Trimming left V 7 bases short and J 0 bases short, with 15 bases between. Germline V gene data show CDR1 as MNHNY and CDR2 as SVGAGI (reference sequence). The DNA for the CDR3 is TGTGCCAGCAACCTGGACTCGTTGTACCAAGAGACCCAGTACTTC. Translating gives CASNLDSLYQETQYF.

This chain uses TRBV5-8 with TRBJ2-3; TRBD2 matches 10 bases. The junction had 9 bases not matched to a gene; V was cut back by 4 bases and J by 1 base. This CDR3 comprises 17 residues. Germline V gene sequence: CDR1 SGHTS, CDR2 YDEGEE. In DNA form, the CDR3 reads TGTGCCAGCAGCCAGAGACGCACTAGCGGGGGCACAGATACGCAGTATTTT. This encodes CASSQRRTSGGTDTQYF.

This clone was observed a few times. The chain uses TRBV20-1 and TRBJ1-4; D gene unclear. The CDR3 runs to 12 residues. V was clipped by 4 bases and J by 8 bases, with 11 bases between them. Germline CDR1 is DFQATT and CDR2 is SNEGSKA (reference sequence). The CDR3 sequence: CSAIESSEKLFF. The CDR3 region has the DNA TGCAGTGCTATTGAGTCTAGCGAAAAACTGTTTTTT.

The rearrangement links TRBV12-3 or TRBV12-4 to TRBJ1-2; 8 bases are a match to TRBD1. The CDR3 length is 13 residues. V lost 7 bases to trimming and J lost 7 bases; unmatched junction nucleotides: 8. The CDR3 bases are TGTGCCAGCACCACAGGGGGGGTTGGTGGCTACACCTTC. Encoded protein: CASTTGGVGGYTF.

The V and J genes are TRBV29-1 and TRBJ2-2, with TRBD1 as a possible D gene (7 bases). V lost 6 bases to trimming and J lost 6 bases, with 20 bases between them. The CDR3 is 15 residues long. Germline loops: CDR1 SQVTM, CDR2 ANQGSEA. CDR3 region: CSVVESRGAPGELFF. The CDR3 DNA follows: TGCAGCGTGGTGGAAAGCAGGGGGGCTCCCGGGGAGCTGTTTTTT.